The TCR beta chain described here comes from a study of CD8 T cells in ankylosing spondylitis. This clonotype occurred many times. Its antigen is still unknown. Molecular-barcoded quantitative 5'-RACE produced these TCR beta libraries. TCRdb reprocessed the 5' RACE reads with MiXCR, giving one entry per CDR3 protein. The data hold 150,000 to 200,000 distinct CDR3 sequences, with 15% to 20% observed a single time. Study-level results: Reactive arthritis synovial fluid and blood previously showed some of these motif variants. Apparently characteristic of ankylosing spondylitis blood was a TCR beta motif (fewer than ten highly homologous variants).

Sequenced input: blood, either unsorted or a sorted T cell fraction (not recorded which). The receptor was isolated from a male donor under 30 with ankylosing spondylitis or in good health (not recorded which).

Written as DNA, the CDR3 is TGCGCCAGCAGCTTGGCGGCACAGGGCCGAGCGACCCAGTACTTC. Translated, it gives CASSLAAQGRATQYF. The chain has TRBV5-1 and TRBJ2-5; D perhaps matches TRBD1 (6 bases). Germline V gene lookup returns CDR1 SGHRS and CDR2 YFSETQ. V lost 0 bases, J lost 7 bases, and 16 bases lay in between. There are 15 residues in the CDR3.